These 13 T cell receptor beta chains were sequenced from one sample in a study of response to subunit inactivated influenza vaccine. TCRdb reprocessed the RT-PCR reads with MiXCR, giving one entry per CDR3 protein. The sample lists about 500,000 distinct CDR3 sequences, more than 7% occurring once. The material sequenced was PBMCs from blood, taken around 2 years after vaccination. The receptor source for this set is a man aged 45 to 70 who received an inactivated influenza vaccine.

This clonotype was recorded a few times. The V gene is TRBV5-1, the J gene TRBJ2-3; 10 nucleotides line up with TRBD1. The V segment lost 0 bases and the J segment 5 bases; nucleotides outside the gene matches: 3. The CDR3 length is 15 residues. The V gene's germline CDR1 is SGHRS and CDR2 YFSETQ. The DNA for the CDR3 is TGCGCCAGCAGCTTGGGACAGGGGGCAAGAGATACGCAGTATTTT. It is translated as CASSLGQGARDTQYF.

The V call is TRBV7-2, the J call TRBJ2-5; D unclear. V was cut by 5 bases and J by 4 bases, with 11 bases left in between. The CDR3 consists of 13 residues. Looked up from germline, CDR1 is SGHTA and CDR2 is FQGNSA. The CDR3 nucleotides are TGTGCCAGCAGCATCTACAGAGGAGAGACCCAGTACTTC. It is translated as CASSIYRGETQYF. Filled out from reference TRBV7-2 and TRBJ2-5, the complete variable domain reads GAGVSQSPSNKVTEKGKDVELRCDPISGHTALYWYRQSLGQGLEFLIYFQGNSAPDKSGLPSDRFSAERTGGSVSTLTIQRTQQEDSAVYLCASSIYRGETQYFGPGTRLLVL.

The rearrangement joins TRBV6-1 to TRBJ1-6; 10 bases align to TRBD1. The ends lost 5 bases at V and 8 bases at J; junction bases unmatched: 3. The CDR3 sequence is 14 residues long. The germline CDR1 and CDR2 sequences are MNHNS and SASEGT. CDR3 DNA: TGTGCCAGCAGTAATGGACAGGGGGATTCACCCCTCCACTTT. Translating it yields CASSNGQGDSPLHF.

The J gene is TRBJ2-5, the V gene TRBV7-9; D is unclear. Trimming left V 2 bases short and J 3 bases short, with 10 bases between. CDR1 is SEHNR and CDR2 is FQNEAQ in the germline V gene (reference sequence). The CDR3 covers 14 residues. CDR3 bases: TGTGCCAGCAGCTTAATGGGGAAGAAAGAGACCCAGTACTTC. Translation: CASSLMGKKETQYF.

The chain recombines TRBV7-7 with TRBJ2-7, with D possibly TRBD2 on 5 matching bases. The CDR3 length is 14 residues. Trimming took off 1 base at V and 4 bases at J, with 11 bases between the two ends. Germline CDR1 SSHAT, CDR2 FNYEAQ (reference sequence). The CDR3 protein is CASSLGPEGYEQYF. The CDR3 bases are TGTGCCAGCAGCTTAGGACCCGAGGGATACGAGCAGTACTTC.

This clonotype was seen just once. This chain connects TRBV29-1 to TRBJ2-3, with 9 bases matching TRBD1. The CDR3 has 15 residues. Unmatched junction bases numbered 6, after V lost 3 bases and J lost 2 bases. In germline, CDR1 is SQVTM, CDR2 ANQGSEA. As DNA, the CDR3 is TGCAGCGTTGACCGGACAGGGGTATCCACAGATACGCAGTATTTT. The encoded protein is CSVDRTGVSTDTQYF.

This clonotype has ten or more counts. The CDR3 spells CASSLGTGGMWGTEAFF. CDR3 nucleotide sequence: TGTGCCAGCAGTTTAGGGACAGGGGGCATGTGGGGCACTGAAGCTTTCTTT. V and J are TRBV28 and TRBJ1-1; 12 bases are shared with TRBD1. The CDR3 spans 17 residues. Trimming removed 2 bases from V and 4 bases from J; junction bases left unmatched: 8. CDR1 is MDHEN and CDR2 is SYDVKM in the germline V gene.

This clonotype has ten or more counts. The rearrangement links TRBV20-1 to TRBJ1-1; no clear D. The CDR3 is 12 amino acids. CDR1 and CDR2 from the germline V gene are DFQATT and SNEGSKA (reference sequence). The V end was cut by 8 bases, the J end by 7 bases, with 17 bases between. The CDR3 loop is CSTRKGVGEAFF. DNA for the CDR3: TGCAGTACAAGAAAGGGCGTAGGTGAAGCTTTCTTT.

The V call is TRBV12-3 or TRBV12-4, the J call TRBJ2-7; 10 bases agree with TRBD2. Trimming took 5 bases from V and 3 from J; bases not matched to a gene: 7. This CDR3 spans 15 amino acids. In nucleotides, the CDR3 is TGTGCCAGCAGTCCCTCTGGACTAGCGGACTACGAGCAGTACTTC. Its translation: CASSPSGLADYEQYF.

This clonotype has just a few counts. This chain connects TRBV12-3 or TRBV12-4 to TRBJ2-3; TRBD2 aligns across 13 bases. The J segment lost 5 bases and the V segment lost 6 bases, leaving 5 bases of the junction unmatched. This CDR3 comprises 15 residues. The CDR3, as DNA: TGTGCCAGCAGGCCGGGACTAGCGGGAATAGATACGCAGTATTTT. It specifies CASRPGLAGIDTQYF.

CDR3 amino acids: CASSQDVNRRSEQYF. The CDR3 nucleotides read TGCGCCAGCAGCCAAGATGTGAACAGGAGGAGCGAGCAGTACTTC. The chain links TRBV4-3 to TRBJ2-7; D might be TRBD1 or TRBD2, each matching 5 bases. CDR3 length: 15 residues. CDR1 and CDR2 from the germline V gene are LGHNA and YSLEER. Trimming pared 0 bases from V and 6 bases from J, leaving 15 bases between.

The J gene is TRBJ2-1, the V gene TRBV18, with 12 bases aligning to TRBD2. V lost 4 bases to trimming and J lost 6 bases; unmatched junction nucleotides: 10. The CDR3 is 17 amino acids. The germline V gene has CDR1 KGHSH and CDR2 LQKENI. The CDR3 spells CASSLSLLAGGGNEQFF. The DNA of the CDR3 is TGTGCCAGCTCACTCTCCCTACTAGCGGGAGGCGGCAATGAGCAGTTCTTC.

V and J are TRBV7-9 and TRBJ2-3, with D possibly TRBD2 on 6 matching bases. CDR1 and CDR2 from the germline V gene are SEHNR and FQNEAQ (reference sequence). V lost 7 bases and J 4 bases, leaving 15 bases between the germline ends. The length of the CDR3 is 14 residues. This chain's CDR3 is CASKDASGSDTQYF. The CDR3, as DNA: TGTGCCAGCAAGGACGCGAGCGGGTCAGATACGCAGTATTTT.